The clone carrying this T cell receptor (beta chain) came up once. Its specificity is unknown. This CDR3 region has 14 residues. Germline CDR1 MNHEY, CDR2 SMNVEV (reference sequence). Trimming removed 2 bases from V and 5 bases from J; junction bases left unmatched: 4. These data come from a study of shared clonotypes between healthy human individuals. Study-wide findings and caveats: Non-shared clonotypes displayed generation probabilities falling below those of clonotypes present in all four donors.

TCRdb's copy holds only in-frame clones and misses some; the assay was immunoSEQ multiplex PCR. The sample comprises over 750,000 clones, about 96% of which are singletons, and around 0.25% rests with the top ten. The naive CD8 subset, CD45RO-negative cells positively selected for CCR7, excluded terminally differentiated effector memory CD45RA+ cells. Healthy adults negative for HIV, lacking recent acute infections or vaccinations, served as donors. The V and J genes are TRBV27 and TRBJ1-1; 8 bases are shared with TRBD1. The clonotype was recovered from a man aged 30 to 39 in good health. The specimen sequenced was naive CD8+ T cells sorted from blood. This chain's CDR3 is CASSLRDRTTEAFF. The CDR3 DNA reads TGTGCCAGCAGTTTAAGGGACAGGACGACTGAAGCTTTCTTT.